This TCR beta chain was identified during a study of TIL therapy for anti-PD-1-resistant metastatic lung cancer. Sequencing used immunoSEQ v3. Clones were sequenced by immunoSEQ multiplex PCR, and TCRdb holds only the in-frame ones, with some missing. The repertoire holds 50,000 to 70,000 clones, with under 75% as singletons. The CDR3 consists of 15 residues. V was pared by 5 bases and J by 6 bases, with 11 bases of the junction left unmatched. CDR1 and CDR2 (germline): MDHEN, SYDVKM. Time point denoted: pre-treatment sample, taken before nivolumab and TIL therapy. The J gene is TRBJ2-7, the V gene TRBV28, with TRBD1 matching over 9 bases. This receptor was obtained from a person between 25 and 79 years old with non-small cell lung cancer. The sample consisted of blood, taken at baseline. In DNA form, the CDR3 reads TGTGCCAGCAGTGCGTTTGACAGGGGGGGTGCCGAGCAGTACTTC. Translated: CASSAFDRGGAEQYF.